The TCR beta chain under discussion was sequenced for a study of blood T cells in healthy people across ages. The study, taken as a whole, reports: Observed TCR beta diversity showed a strong correlation with the percentage of naive T cells as measured by flow cytometry.

Germline V gene sequence: CDR1 GTSNPN, CDR2 SVGIG (reference sequence). The CDR3 spans 16 residues. Trimming took 1 base from V and 1 from J; bases not matched to a gene: 7. For this clonotype: Its specificity is not known.

The second PCR ran about 6 to 12 cycles with a sample-barcoded 5' primer and J-beta primers. The template-switch adaptor, which had 12 random nucleotides, put a tag on each cDNA molecule. TCRdb reprocessed the 5' RACE reads via MiXCR and lists one record per CDR3 protein. The sample consists of roughly 1.5 million distinct CDR3 sequences, 40% to 45% of them appearing once. Each sample provided at least 5.5 micrograms of extracted total RNA. Sequencing used blood. The rearrangement links TRBV30 to TRBJ2-1; 7 bases align to TRBD1. This sequence originates from a woman in her late teens or twenties in good health. The CDR3 protein is CAWSDFDRASYNEQFF. CDR3 bases: TGTGCCTGGAGTGACTTTGACAGGGCGTCCTACAATGAGCAGTTCTTC. Looking up the rest from reference TRBV30 and TRBJ2-1 gives the full variable domain: SQTIHQWPATLVQPVGSPLSLECTVEGTSNPNLYWYRQAAGRGLQLLFYSVGIGQISSEVPQNLSASRPQDRQFILSSKKLLLSDSGFYLCAWSDFDRASYNEQFFGPGTRLTVL.